This T cell receptor beta chain is from a study of shared clonotypes between healthy human individuals. V gave up 11 bases and J gave up 4 bases; unmatched junction bases: 8. The germline V gene encodes CDR1 LNHDA and CDR2 SQIVND (reference sequence). This CDR3 is 14 amino acids long. Study conclusions and caveats: Shared across four donors were 5% to 6% of the naive CD4 clonotypes.

This table comes from immunoSEQ multiplex PCR, and its TCRdb copy is limited to in-frame clones, with some not included. The sample consists of roughly 2.5 million clones, 85% to 95% of them appearing once. Details on this clone: As yet, its antigen is unknown.

This TCR was sampled from a man aged 18 to 29 in good health. The chain employs TRBV19 and TRBJ2-1; 10 bases align to TRBD2. Sequencing was carried out using naive CD4+ T cells sorted from blood. Subset defined: CD45RA+ positively selected. The CDR3 is CACRSGRDYNEQFF. The CDR3 region has the DNA TGTGCCTGCCGGAGCGGGAGGGATTACAATGAGCAGTTCTTC.